This entry lists 2 T cell receptor beta chains sequenced from one sample in a study of cytomegalovirus exposure and HLA in healthy donors. Libraries were prepared by immunoSEQ multiplex PCR; TCRdb keeps only in-frame clonotypes and omits some of them. In the table there are fewer than 350,000 clones, 70% to 90% of which are singletons. Sequenced material: PBMCs. The receptors were sampled from a woman in her late teens or twenties in good health and CMV-seronegative.

The rearrangement uses TRBV19 and TRBJ2-7, with D possibly being TRBD1 (5 bases). The CDR3 sequence is 13 residues long. Germline V gene sequence: CDR1 LNHDA, CDR2 SQIVND (reference sequence). With 1 base removed from V and 5 bases from J, the gap between germline ends came to 9 bases. In nucleotides, the CDR3 is TGTGCCAGTAGTATAGCAGGGTGGGACGAGCAGTACTTC. It yields the protein CASSIAGWDEQYF. Combining the CDR3 with reference TRBV19 and TRBJ2-7 gives the whole variable domain DGGITQSPKYLFRKEGQNVTLSCEQNLNHDAMYWYRQDPGQGLRLIYYSQIVNDFQKGDIAEGYSVSREKKESFPLTVTSAQKNPTAFYLCASSIAGWDEQYFGPGTRLTVT.

As for this clone: The junction does not match germline at one end; this may be a read error. The rearrangement links TRBV14 to TRBJ1-1; no clear D gene. The CDR3 sequence is 14 residues long. Germline V lookup: CDR1 SGHDN, CDR2 FVKESK. CDR3 loop: CASSQDHGSAQAFF. The CDR3 DNA reads as TGTGCCAGCAGCCAAGATCACGGCAGCGCACAAGCTTTTTTT.